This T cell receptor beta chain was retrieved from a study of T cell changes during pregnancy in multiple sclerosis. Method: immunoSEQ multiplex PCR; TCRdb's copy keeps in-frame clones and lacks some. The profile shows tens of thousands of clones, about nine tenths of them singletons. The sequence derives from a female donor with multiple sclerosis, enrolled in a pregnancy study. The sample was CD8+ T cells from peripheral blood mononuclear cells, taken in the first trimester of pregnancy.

CDR3 residues: CASSNTGGEDTQYF. The CDR3 nucleotides are TGTGCCAGCAGCAATACAGGGGGCGAAGATACGCAGTATTTT. J is TRBJ2-3 and V is TRBV7-6; 9 nucleotides align to TRBD1. The germline V gene has CDR1 SGHVS and CDR2 FNYEAQ. The V and J ends lost 5 bases and 5 bases, in that order; junction bases with no gene match: 5. The CDR3 is 14 amino acids. The entire variable domain, with the rest obtained from reference TRBV7-6 and TRBJ2-3, is as follows: GAGVSQSPRYKVTKRGQDVALRCDPISGHVSLYWYRQALGQGPEFLTYFNYEAQQDKSGLPNDRFSAERPEGSISTLTIQRTEQRDSAMYRCASSNTGGEDTQYFGPGTRLTVL.